This T cell receptor beta chain is from a study of T cell responses to AZD1222 COVID-19 vaccine. The overall study: Samples with a second dose at about 4 or about 12 weeks were pooled together.

TCRdb keeps only in-frame clones here, not all; method: immunoSEQ multiplex PCR. Of approximately 140,000 clones listed, 90% are singletons. Study findings and constraints: Unmutated regions of variants are reportedly targeted by nearly half of spike-specific TCRs. Donor demographics were predominantly white British with a female majority; clonal diversity may be underestimated.

Details on this clone: Its antigen is undetermined.

The CDR3 consists of 19 residues. V gave up 4 bases and J gave up 0 bases; unmatched junction bases: 16. Germline V CDR1 and CDR2: SGHDT, YYEEEE. The chain combines TRBV5-6 with TRBJ2-7; 10 bases map to TRBD2. The sample here was peripheral blood, taken on day 0 of AZD1222 vaccination. The origin of this receptor is an adult in good health. This chain's CDR3 is CASSGGKIAGGLSSYEQYF. CDR3 DNA sequence: TGTGCCAGCAGCGGCGGGAAAATAGCGGGGGGCCTGAGCTCCTACGAGCAGTACTTC.